A single sample is the source of the 16 T cell receptor beta chains below, sequenced in a study of T cell changes during pregnancy in multiple sclerosis. Sequencing was performed with immunoSEQ multiplex PCR; in TCRdb, only in-frame clones are kept and a portion is missing. This table holds tens of thousands of clones, 89% found once. The input for sequencing was CD4+ T cells from peripheral blood mononuclear cells, taken in the first trimester of pregnancy. The source is a female donor with multiple sclerosis, enrolled in a pregnancy study.

The chain is built from TRBV4-1 and TRBJ2-1; TRBD2 matches 11 bases. The J segment lost 9 bases and the V segment lost 0 bases, leaving 10 bases of the junction unmatched. The CDR3 has 17 amino acids. Germline values: CDR1 MGHRA, CDR2 YSYEKL. CDR3 loop: CASSQEVASGRLTEQFF. The CDR3 bases are TGCGCCAGCAGCCAAGAGGTAGCTAGCGGGAGGTTAACTGAGCAGTTCTTC.

The chain employs TRBV10-3 and TRBJ2-1; D call uncertain. Germline V gene data show CDR1 as ENHRY and CDR2 as SYGVKD. With 11 bases removed from V and 3 bases from J, the gap between germline ends came to 17 bases. CDR3 length: 14 residues. The CDR3 sequence: CAARDSPVYNEQFF. For the CDR3, the DNA is TGTGCCGCACGAGACTCTCCTGTCTACAATGAGCAGTTCTTC.

CDR3 DNA: TGTGCCAGTAGCCTCTCAACGGGGGAGGCTACAGATACGCAGTATTTT. This encodes CASSLSTGEATDTQYF. The J gene is TRBJ2-3, the V gene TRBV19, with D perhaps matching TRBD2 (6 bases). Germline V CDR1 and CDR2: LNHDA, SQIVND (reference sequence). The CDR3 contains 16 residues. V lost 6 bases, J lost 3 bases, and 19 bases lay in between.

CDR3 nucleotides: TGTGCCAGCAGTTACTCGACAGGGGGAACCGGGGAGCTGTTTTTT. As protein: CASSYSTGGTGELFF. V and J are TRBV6-5 and TRBJ2-2; 9 bases are a match to TRBD1. V shed 0 bases, J shed 5 bases, and the junction held 1 base outside the gene matches. The V gene's germline CDR1 is MNHEY and CDR2 SVGAGI. CDR3 length equals 15 residues.

The V call is TRBV5-1, the J call TRBJ1-5, with D maybe TRBD1 (6 bases). There are 15 residues in the CDR3. The V end was cut by 2 bases, the J end by 1 base, with 10 bases between. Germline lookup yields CDR1 SGHRS and CDR2 YFSETQ. The DNA for the CDR3 is TGCGCCAGCAGCTTTTCAGGGGAGAGCAATCAGCCCCAGCATTTT. Translation: CASSFSGESNQPQHF. Full variable domain (rest looked up from reference TRBV5-1 and TRBJ1-5): KAGVTQTPRYLIKTRGQQVTLSCSPISGHRSVSWYQQTPGQGLQFLFEYFSETQRNKGNFPGRFSGRQFSNSRSEMNVSTLELGDSALYLCASSFSGESNQPQHFGDGTRLSIL.

The chain employs TRBV7-9 and TRBJ2-3; maybe TRBD1 (6 bases). This CDR3 spans 19 amino acids. The germline V gene has CDR1 SEHNR and CDR2 FQNEAQ (reference sequence). Trimming shortened V by 1 base and J by 2 bases, and 22 bases separated the two germline ends. CDR3 sequence: CASSLEGTQGTPNTDTQYF. Written as DNA, the CDR3 is TGTGCCAGCAGCTTAGAAGGGACACAAGGGACCCCGAACACAGATACGCAGTATTTT.

The CDR3 loop reads CASSLSPSHEQYF. As DNA, the CDR3 is TGTGCCAGCAGCTTGAGCCCATCCCACGAGCAGTACTTC. The chain has TRBV5-8 and TRBJ2-7; no firm D call. CDR1 and CDR2 from the germline V gene are SGHTS and YDEGEE. V gave up 1 base and J gave up 5 bases, with 10 bases separating them. There are 13 residues in the CDR3. Full variable domain (outside the CDR3, taken from reference TRBV5-8 and TRBJ2-7): EAGVTQSPTHLIKTRGQQATLRCSPISGHTSVYWYQQALGLGLQFLLWYDEGEERNRGNFPPRFSGRQFPNYSSELNVNALELEDSALYLCASSLSPSHEQYFGPGTRLTVT.

The V call is TRBV2, the J call TRBJ2-3; no reliable D call. The germline CDR1 and CDR2 sequences are SNHLY and FYNNEI. The V end was cut by 3 bases, the J end by 2 bases, with 3 bases between. The CDR3 runs to 12 residues. CDR3 protein: CASSDFTDTQYF. DNA of the CDR3: TGTGCCAGCAGTGACTTCACAGATACGCAGTATTTT.

V usage is TRBV2 and J usage is TRBJ2-7, with 11 bases fitting TRBD2. The V gene's germline CDR1 is SNHLY and CDR2 FYNNEI. This CDR3 region has 14 residues. With V trimmed by 5 bases and J by 2 bases, 2 bases remained unmatched. The CDR3 loop is CASSISGGAYEQYF. DNA of the CDR3: TGTGCCAGCAGTATTAGCGGGGGGGCCTACGAGCAGTACTTC.

The V and J genes are TRBV19 and TRBJ2-7, with 10 positions matching TRBD2. V lost 4 bases and J lost 7; bases outside the gene matches: 4. The germline V gene has CDR1 LNHDA and CDR2 SQIVND (reference sequence). The CDR3 covers 13 residues. CDR3 DNA sequence: TGTGCCAGTAGTACTAGCGGGAGAGGGGAGCAGTACTTC. It yields the protein CASSTSGRGEQYF.

This chain connects TRBV18 to TRBJ2-1; 13 positions match TRBD2. Germline values: CDR1 KGHSH, CDR2 LQKENI. The V and J ends lost 5 bases and 7 bases, in that order; junction bases with no gene match: 17. The CDR3 runs to 19 residues. The CDR3 DNA follows: TGTGCCAGCTCAGTGAGGGCAGGGCCGGGACTAGCGGGAAATAATGAGCAGTTCTTC. This gives the protein CASSVRAGPGLAGNNEQFF.

V and J are TRBV6-5 and TRBJ2-5, with 7 positions matching TRBD2. This CDR3 has 13 amino acids. Per the germline V gene, CDR1 is MNHEY and CDR2 is SVGAGI. V was clipped by 6 bases and J by 3 bases; unmatched bases: 4. The CDR3 DNA reads as TGTGCCAGCAGGCTAGCGGCCAAAGAGACCCAGTACTTC. Translating gives CASRLAAKETQYF.

The chain joins TRBV30 to TRBJ2-1; 9 nucleotides match TRBD2. In germline, CDR1 is GTSNPN, CDR2 SVGIG (reference sequence). Germline trimming cut 0 bases from V and 2 bases from J; bases unmatched to any gene: 20. This CDR3 has 21 residues. The CDR3 DNA reads as TGTGCCTGGAGTGTACTAAGAACTAGCGGGCACCTAGGGGGGACCTACAATGAGCAGTTCTTC. Its protein product is CAWSVLRTSGHLGGTYNEQFF.

V is TRBV6-8 and J is TRBJ2-5; a possible D gene is TRBD2 (6 bases). Germline CDR1 MNHGY, CDR2 SAAAGT. The V and J ends lost 0 bases and 1 base respectively, with 12 bases between them. The CDR3 extends over 16 amino acids. DNA for the CDR3: TGTGCCAGCAGTTACTCGGACTACCAATTCCAAGAGACCCAGTACTTC. Translating gives CASSYSDYQFQETQYF.

V gene TRBV10-1 combines with J gene TRBJ2-1, with 8 positions matching TRBD2. The CDR3 is 16 residues long. CDR1 WNHNN and CDR2 SYGVQD come from the germline V gene (reference sequence). The J segment lost 5 bases and the V segment lost 2 bases, leaving 8 bases of the junction unmatched. CDR3 sequence reads: CASSEVGREAHNEQFF. DNA of the CDR3: TGCGCCAGCAGTGAGGTGGGGCGGGAGGCGCACAATGAGCAGTTCTTC.

The chain uses TRBV6-1 and TRBJ1-2; 7 bases are a match to TRBD1. Looked up from germline, CDR1 is MNHNS and CDR2 is SASEGT. V lost 5 bases, J lost 2 bases, and 5 bases stayed unmatched. This CDR3 has 14 residues. This CDR3 is CASSLTGLNYGYTF. In DNA, the CDR3 is TGTGCCAGCAGTTTGACAGGGTTGAACTATGGCTACACCTTC.